This T cell receptor beta chain was captured by sequencing in a study of blood T cell repertoires in COVID-19. Study summary: The United States, Italy and Spain were the sources of the acute and convalescent COVID-19 samples. T cells, B-cell-depleted T cells, or PBMCs provided the cDNA or gDNA that served as material.

Under the authors' procedure: Amplification from reference gene primers served as the basis for estimated nucleated cell counts. Generated by immunoSEQ multiplex PCR, the TCRdb table keeps only in-frame clones and is missing some. From that table come the V and J calls and clone size; the DNA was used to work out D and trimming. The table records roughly 280,000 clones, 80% to 90% of them present only once. Source material: peripheral blood. The sequence was obtained from a woman in her sixties or seventies with acute or convalescent COVID-19.

The CDR3 DNA reads TGTGCCAGCCAAACGGGAGCCTATAATTCACCCCTCCACTTT. As protein: CASQTGAYNSPLHF. This rearrangement joins TRBV6-5 to TRBJ1-6; D is undetermined. Looked up from germline, CDR1 is MNHEY and CDR2 is SVGAGI. Trimming took off 8 bases at V and 2 bases at J, with 10 bases between the two ends. The CDR3 is made up of 14 amino acids.